A single sample gave rise to the 30 T cell receptor beta chains below, sequenced in a study of T cell repertoires in cytomegalovirus infection. Using its own MiXCR run on the reads, TCRdb lists one record per CDR3 protein. The table shows about 500,000 distinct CDR3 sequences, with more than 30% occurring only once. No antigen has been assigned to these receptors. Material: cultured PBMCs, obtained from culture after CMV antigen stimulation. The receptors derive from a human donor in good health (CMV status not recorded). Some clones in this sample may be carry-over from other donors' samples.

The chain employs TRBV7-8 and TRBJ2-7; D is possibly TRBD1 (5 bases). The V end lost 5 bases, the J end lost 5 bases, and 13 bases lay between the germline ends. Per the germline V gene, CDR1 is SGHVS and CDR2 is FQNEAQ. This CDR3 contains 13 residues. Here the CDR3 DNA reads TGTGCCAGCAGCCAGGACAAAACGGACGAGCAGTACTTC. It translates to CASSQDKTDEQYF.

The V gene is TRBV3-1, the J gene TRBJ2-1, with 8 bases identical to TRBD2. J gave up 3 bases and V 4 bases, and 8 bases lay outside the gene matches. There are 16 residues in the CDR3. The germline CDR1 and CDR2 sequences are LGHDT and YNNKEL (reference sequence). Written as DNA, the CDR3 is TGTGCCAGCAGCCGGGGCGGCGGGAGGTACTACAATGAGCAGTTCTTC. Translated: CASSRGGGRYYNEQFF.

CDR3 DNA sequence: TGCAGTGGGACTCTACCGGGACAGACCCAAGAGACCCAGTACTTC. It specifies CSGTLPGQTQETQYF. This chain connects TRBV20-1 to TRBJ2-5; 7 bases match TRBD1. CDR3 length: 15 residues. The J segment lost 1 base and the V segment lost 7 bases, leaving 12 bases of the junction unmatched. The V gene's germline CDR1 is DFQATT and CDR2 SNEGSKA (reference sequence).

The chain employs TRBV10-3 and TRBJ2-2, with 11 bases fitting TRBD2. This CDR3 spans 19 amino acids. The junction had 12 bases not matched to a gene; V was cut back by 5 bases and J by 1 base. CDR1 is ENHRY, CDR2 SYGVKD, per germline. CDR3 protein: CAISSSTSGSGRNTGELFF. In DNA, the CDR3 is TGTGCCATCAGTAGTAGCACTAGCGGGAGTGGACGGAACACCGGGGAGCTGTTTTTT.

In this sample, this clonotype turned up many times. This chain uses TRBV7-8 with TRBJ2-2; TRBD2 matches at 8 bases. There are 17 residues in the CDR3. V gave up 3 bases and J gave up 1 base; unmatched junction bases: 7. In germline, CDR1 is SGHVS, CDR2 FQNEAQ. The CDR3 DNA is TGTGCCAGCAGCTTCGAGCCTCTAGCGGGGAACACCGGGGAGCTGTTTTTT. Translated: CASSFEPLAGNTGELFF.

This clonotype appeared a few times. The CDR3 loop is CASRTTSGTSSYEQYV. Here the CDR3 DNA reads TGTGCCAGCAGAACCACGTCCGGGACTAGCTCCTACGAGCAGTACGTC. J is TRBJ2-7 and V is TRBV28, with 8 bases that match TRBD2. CDR1 MDHEN and CDR2 SYDVKM come from the germline V gene. The CDR3 length is 16 residues. V was clipped by 6 bases and J by 0 bases; unmatched bases: 10.

This clonotype was counted only a few times. The chain recombines TRBV12-5 with TRBJ2-2; either TRBD1 or TRBD2 may fit D (6 bases each). Deletions cut 5 bases from V and 3 bases from J, with 10 bases between. Germline assignment: CDR1 LGHNT and CDR2 FRNRAP. CDR3 length: 14 residues. CDR3 sequence: CASGRGADTGELFF. The CDR3 coding sequence is TGTGCTAGTGGTAGGGGGGCAGACACCGGGGAGCTGTTTTTT.

In this sample, this clonotype turned up a few times. This sequence joins TRBV19 and TRBJ2-1, with TRBD2 identical over 12 bases. CDR1 is LNHDA and CDR2 is SQIVND in the germline V gene (reference sequence). Unmatched junction bases numbered 5, after V lost 6 bases and J lost 2 bases. CDR3 length equals 16 residues. CDR3 sequence reads: CASSLTSGSPYNEQFF. As DNA, the CDR3 is TGTGCCAGTAGCCTGACTAGCGGGAGCCCCTACAATGAGCAGTTCTTC.

The chain links TRBV25-1 to TRBJ2-5; TRBD2 is a possible D gene (6 bases). Germline CDR1 is MGHDK and CDR2 is SYGVNS. Trimming took off 3 bases at V and 2 bases at J, with 19 bases between the two ends. The CDR3 loop spans 17 amino acids. In DNA form, the CDR3 reads TGTGCCAGCAGTGATTACGATAGCGGAAACTATCAAGAGACCCAGTACTTC. It encodes CASSDYDSGNYQETQYF.

CDR3 coding DNA: TGTGCCAGCAGCTTTTACGGTTTAGCAGGGAAGGAAGCTTTCTTT. It specifies CASSFYGLAGKEAFF. The rearrangement links TRBV7-8 to TRBJ1-1; maybe TRBD1 (5 bases). Germline V lookup: CDR1 SGHVS, CDR2 FQNEAQ. The CDR3 runs to 15 residues. Trimming removed 3 bases from V and 8 bases from J, with 19 bases in between.

The chain recombines TRBV5-4 with TRBJ2-3; no reliable D call. Trimming took off 4 bases at V and 0 bases at J, with 15 bases between the two ends. The CDR3 has 16 amino acids. Germline V lookup: CDR1 SGHNT, CDR2 YYREEE (reference sequence). CDR3 sequence reads: CASSRTAATSTDTQYF. The CDR3 bases are TGTGCCAGCAGCCGGACGGCAGCTACTAGCACAGATACGCAGTATTTT.

The chain recombines TRBV5-6 with TRBJ2-7; no reliable D call. V lost 4 bases and J lost 0, with 8 bases in between. The CDR3 has 13 amino acids. Germline V gene lookup returns CDR1 SGHDT and CDR2 YYEEEE. DNA of the CDR3: TGTGCCAGCAGCCCCGGCATCTCCTACGAGCAGTACGTC. This gives the protein CASSPGISYEQYV.

The chain is built from TRBV19 and TRBJ2-3, with 7 bases lining up with TRBD1. CDR1 and CDR2 (germline): LNHDA, SQIVND (reference sequence). Trimming cost V 4 bases and J 6 bases; bases outside gene matches: 10. The CDR3 extends over 15 amino acids. The CDR3 loop reads CASSTTGVEWDTQYF. The CDR3 region has the DNA TGTGCCAGTAGTACAACAGGGGTGGAATGGGATACGCAGTATTTT.

The chain couples TRBV4-1 to TRBJ2-7; D is undetermined. CDR1 MGHRA and CDR2 YSYEKL come from the germline V gene. The CDR3 runs 14 residues. V was trimmed by 0 bases and J by 4 bases, leaving 10 bases between them. The CDR3 DNA follows: TGCGCCAGCAGCCAAGACCCCATGAGGTACGAGCAGTACTTC. Amino acid sequence: CASSQDPMRYEQYF.

J is TRBJ1-1 and V is TRBV7-9; 9 bases agree with TRBD1. The CDR3 contains 17 residues. The V and J ends lost 5 bases and 0 bases, in that order; junction bases with no gene match: 10. The germline gives CDR1 SEHNR, CDR2 FQNEAQ (reference sequence). DNA for the CDR3: TGTGCCAGCAGCCAGGACAGGGGAAGAGGGTTGAACACTGAAGCTTTCTTT. It specifies CASSQDRGRGLNTEAFF.

This chain joins TRBV7-4 and TRBJ2-1; 10 bases line up with TRBD2. V shed 1 base and J 4 bases; nucleotides not matched to a gene: 4. CDR1 is SGHVT and CDR2 is SQSDAQ in the germline V gene. The CDR3 covers 16 residues. The CDR3 sequence is CASSLGSGRSYNEQFF. The CDR3, as DNA: TGTGCCAGCAGCTTAGGTAGCGGGAGGTCGTACAATGAGCAGTTCTTC.

This clonotype has just a few counts. The chain has TRBV15 and TRBJ2-3; D is unclear. V dropped 0 bases and J dropped 2 bases, with 12 bases sitting between them. The CDR3 spans 16 residues. In germline, CDR1 is LNHNV, CDR2 YYDKDF (reference sequence). CDR3 amino acids: CATSRDLQEYTDTQYF. CDR3 sequence (DNA): TGTGCCACCAGCAGAGATCTCCAGGAATACACAGATACGCAGTATTTT.

This chain joins TRBV29-1 and TRBJ2-1; 9 bases align to TRBD2. V gave up 0 bases and J gave up 6 bases; unmatched junction bases: 6. Per germline, CDR1 SQVTM and CDR2 ANQGSEA. The CDR3 is 15 amino acids. CDR3 residues: CSVEDLAGSVNEQFF. The CDR3 DNA sequence: TGCAGCGTTGAAGATCTAGCGGGAAGTGTCAATGAGCAGTTCTTC.

The table lists this clonotype with many counts. V is TRBV12-3 or TRBV12-4 and J is TRBJ2-1; TRBD2 matches 12 bases. Unmatched junction bases numbered 3, after V lost 7 bases and J lost 2 bases. The CDR3 covers 15 residues. The DNA of the CDR3 is TGTGCCAGCATTGCTAGCGGGAGGGCCTACAATGAGCAGTTCTTC. Protein product: CASIASGRAYNEQFF.

This clonotype showed up just a few times. This chain's CDR3 is CASSQERQGGSYEQYV. CDR3 nucleotide sequence: TGCGCCAGCAGCCAAGAGCGGCAGGGAGGATCCTACGAGCAGTACGTC. This rearrangement joins TRBV4-1 to TRBJ2-7; possible D gene TRBD2, 6 bases. Between the trimmed V and J ends, which lost 0 bases and 1 base, there was a span of 13 bases. The CDR3 is made up of 16 amino acids. Germline V CDR1 and CDR2: MGHRA, YSYEKL.

V is TRBV7-2 and J is TRBJ1-1; 12 bases are a match to TRBD1. The germline gives CDR1 SGHTA, CDR2 FQGNSA. The CDR3 is 15 amino acids. J lost 5 bases, V lost 4 bases, and 5 bases had no gene match. The CDR3 DNA reads as TGTGCCAGCAGCTCGGGACAGGGGGCTTGGACTGAAGCTTTCTTT. It yields the protein CASSSGQGAWTEAFF.

This chain joins TRBV6-9 and TRBJ2-5, with 12 bases identical to TRBD2. V lost 3 bases, J lost 1 base, and 9 bases stayed unmatched. From germline, CDR1 is MNHGY and CDR2 SVAAGI. The CDR3 spans 18 residues. The CDR3 DNA sequence: TGTGCCAGCAGTTACCCCCGGACTAGCGGGGTCCCCCAAGAGACCCAGTACTTC. This sequence encodes CASSYPRTSGVPQETQYF.

This chain connects TRBV4-1 to TRBJ2-2, with 13 bases matching TRBD2. The CDR3 is 18 amino acids. The germline CDR1 and CDR2 sequences are MGHRA and YSYEKL. Losses at the gene ends were 3 bases for V and 7 bases for J; bases not matched to a gene: 11. The CDR3 loop reads CASSHNPGLAGPGGELFF. The CDR3 DNA sequence: TGCGCCAGCAGCCATAACCCGGGACTAGCGGGACCCGGCGGGGAGCTGTTTTTT.

This clonotype was counted once. The chain uses TRBV29-1 and TRBJ2-1; TRBD2 matches at 10 bases. This CDR3 is built from 16 residues. The trim removed 4 bases at V and 0 bases at J, leaving 6 bases unmatched. The germline V gene encodes CDR1 SQVTM and CDR2 ANQGSEA. CDR3 bases: TGCAGCGTTGTGGGACTAGCGAGGAGCTCCTACAATGAGCAGTTCTTC. This gives the protein CSVVGLARSSYNEQFF.

This clonotype was picked up a small number of times. J is TRBJ1-1 and V is TRBV12-3 or TRBV12-4, with D possibly TRBD1 on 6 matching bases. V was cut by 6 bases and J by 11 bases, with 13 bases left in between. The CDR3 is 11 residues long. The CDR3 DNA is TGTGCCAGCAGGTCGGAGGGGGGGGCTTTCTTT. Protein sequence: CASRSEGGAFF.

In its sample, this clonotype was seen many times. J is TRBJ1-3 and V is TRBV11-2; the D is unclear. This CDR3 is built from 14 residues. Germline CDR1 reads SGHAT; CDR2 reads FQNNGV. Trimming left V 5 bases short and J 1 base short, with 9 bases between. In DNA form, the CDR3 reads TGTGCCAGCAGCCTCGGACCTTCTGGAAACACCATATATTTT. Its translation: CASSLGPSGNTIYF.

This chain joins TRBV7-2 and TRBJ2-5; no reliable D call. V lost 2 bases and J lost 0, with 7 bases in between. The CDR3 totals 14 residues. Germline CDR1 SGHTA, CDR2 FQGNSA. CDR3 region: CASSLYSYQETQYF. For the CDR3, the DNA is TGTGCCAGCAGCTTATACAGTTACCAAGAGACCCAGTACTTC.

Only a few counts were recorded for this clonotype. The V and J genes are TRBV5-1 and TRBJ2-3; no clear D. Germline-derived CDR1 and CDR2 are SGHRS and YFSETQ. CDR3 length equals 14 residues. V was clipped by 3 bases and J by 2 bases, with 10 bases between them. CDR3 DNA: TGCGCCAGCAGCTCAGACGCCAACACAGATACGCAGTATTTT. This encodes CASSSDANTDTQYF.

This clonotype appeared a few times. The chain carries TRBV5-1 and TRBJ2-1, with D possibly being TRBD2 (5 bases). Germline assignment: CDR1 SGHRS and CDR2 YFSETQ. V shed 4 bases and J shed 3 bases, with 14 bases lying between them. The CDR3 is made up of 15 amino acids. The CDR3 bases are TGCGCCAGCAGCCCCAGCGGTTTTGACTACAATGAGCAGTTCTTC. Protein: CASSPSGFDYNEQFF.

The V call is TRBV19, the J call TRBJ2-1; no clear D. This CDR3 has 15 residues. Trimming left V 1 base short and J 6 bases short, with 13 bases between. CDR1 is LNHDA, CDR2 SQIVND, per germline (reference sequence). The CDR3 sequence is CASSIVTAQGNEQFF. The CDR3 DNA is TGTGCCAGTAGTATAGTAACGGCACAAGGCAATGAGCAGTTCTTC.